This entry features one T cell receptor beta chain sequence. This sample was taken from a study of cytomegalovirus exposure and HLA in healthy donors. Researchers ran the PCR with 60 Vbeta and 13 Jbeta primers. Here immunoSEQ multiplex PCR was the method, and the copy in TCRdb shows in-frame clones only, minus some. Altogether tens of thousands of clones are present, 76% being singletons, with the ten largest covering around 8.4%. The sample taken for sequencing was PBMCs. The source is a woman aged 25 to 39 in good health and CMV-seropositive.

The DNA for the CDR3 is TGTGCCAGCAGTTCCGGGACAGGGATCAACGAGCAGTACTTC. Its translation is CASSSGTGINEQYF. The rearrangement uses TRBV28 and TRBJ2-7; 9 nucleotides match TRBD1. J was trimmed by 5 bases and V by 4 bases; bases with no gene match: 6. This CDR3 spans 14 amino acids. Per germline, CDR1 MDHEN and CDR2 SYDVKM.